The 7 T cell receptor beta chains given below trace back to one sample, sequenced in a study of cytomegalovirus exposure and HLA in healthy donors. Produced via immunoSEQ multiplex PCR; TCRdb's table is partial and in-frame only. This sample has roughly 120,000 clones; roughly 88% occur once, and the top ten carry around 5%. The sample consisted of PBMCs. Receptors originate from a man aged 18-30 years in good health and CMV-seronegative.

The V call is TRBV6-6, the J call TRBJ2-1; possible D gene TRBD2, 6 bases. V was pared by 0 bases and J by 5 bases, with 14 bases between. CDR1 MNHNY and CDR2 SVGAGI come from the germline V gene (reference sequence). This CDR3 spans 16 amino acids. CDR3 region: CASSYSGGISDNEQFF. Here the CDR3 DNA reads TGTGCCAGCAGTTACTCGGGCGGGATTTCCGACAATGAGCAGTTCTTC.

V is TRBV4-1 and J is TRBJ1-1, with a tentative D call TRBD1 (5 bases). The CDR3 has 16 amino acids. The V gene lost 0 bases and the J gene lost 1 base, with 12 bases spanning the gap. Germline loops: CDR1 MGHRA, CDR2 YSYEKL. CDR3 coding DNA: TGCGCCAGCAGCCAAGAATTTACCACAGGGAACACTGAAGCTTTCTTT. Translated: CASSQEFTTGNTEAFF.

J is TRBJ1-5 and V is TRBV6-1; 7 bases match TRBD1. V gave up 5 bases and J gave up 7 bases; unmatched junction bases: 8. Germline-derived CDR1 and CDR2 are MNHNS and SASEGT. The CDR3 sequence is 14 residues long. The CDR3 loop is CASSLTGASQPQHF. The CDR3 DNA reads TGTGCCAGCAGTCTTACAGGGGCTTCCCAGCCCCAGCATTTT.

The chain employs TRBV7-2 and TRBJ2-1; weak D call: TRBD2 (5 bases). Trimming pared 5 bases from V and 6 bases from J, leaving 8 bases between. The CDR3 is 12 amino acids. Germline V CDR1 and CDR2: SGHTA, FQGNSA. The CDR3 DNA follows: TGTGCCAGCAGCCGGAGGCCCAATGAGCAGTTCTTC. Its translation: CASSRRPNEQFF. Combining the CDR3 with reference TRBV7-2 and TRBJ2-1 gives the whole variable domain GAGVSQSPSNKVTEKGKDVELRCDPISGHTALYWYRQSLGQGLEFLIYFQGNSAPDKSGLPSDRFSAERTGGSVSTLTIQRTQQEDSAVYLCASSRRPNEQFFGPGTRLTVL.

Only one count was recorded for this clone. V gene TRBV5-1 combines with J gene TRBJ2-3; 11 bases fit TRBD2. Losses at the gene ends were 2 bases for V and 3 bases for J; bases not matched to a gene: 2. The CDR3 length is 15 residues. The germline CDR1 and CDR2 sequences are SGHRS and YFSETQ. The CDR3 here is CASSFLAGGTDTQYF. As DNA, the CDR3 is TGCGCCAGCAGCTTTCTAGCGGGGGGAACAGATACGCAGTATTTT. The full variable domain, completed using reference TRBV5-1 and TRBJ2-3, is KAGVTQTPRYLIKTRGQQVTLSCSPISGHRSVSWYQQTPGQGLQFLFEYFSETQRNKGNFPGRFSGRQFSNSRSEMNVSTLELGDSALYLCASSFLAGGTDTQYFGPGTRLTVL.

The chain recombines TRBV4-2 with TRBJ2-7; D possibly corresponds to TRBD2 (5 bases). Germline CDR1 LGHNA, CDR2 YNFKEQ. Trimming removed 1 base at V and 7 bases at J, with 8 bases between. The CDR3 is made up of 12 amino acids. The CDR3 protein is CASSQGGREQYF. The CDR3 region has the DNA TGTGCCAGCAGCCAAGGCGGGCGAGAGCAGTACTTC.

The gene calls are TRBV13 and TRBJ2-1; the match to TRBD2 covers 8 bases. This CDR3 has 15 residues. Germline CDR1 reads PRHDT; CDR2 reads FYEKMQ (reference sequence). Trimming cost V 0 bases and J 7 bases; bases outside gene matches: 5. The CDR3 reads CASSLGGRALNEQFF. As DNA, the CDR3 is TGTGCCAGCAGCTTAGGCGGGAGGGCGCTAAATGAGCAGTTCTTC.